This is a list of T cell receptor beta chains from one sample in a study of siplizumab effects on memory and regulatory T cells. Assay used: immunoSEQ multiplex PCR; TCRdb lists only in-frame clones, some missing. The sample lists 70,000 to 90,000 clones; roughly 93% were seen once. The source material was CD8+ T cells sorted from blood. The receptors originated from a human donor in good health. CDR3s include the opening cysteine and the closing phenylalanine or tryptophan. The order of the fields is CDR3 protein, CDR3 DNA, clone size, V gene, J gene, D gene. The D gene is left open where the match is weak. Only some rows state a clone size, as once, few, many or a class for expanded clones.

CASSESGLAYEQYF	TGCGCCAGCAGTGAGTCAGGTCTTGCCTACGAGCAGTACTTC	.	TRBV10-2	TRBJ2-7	.
CASSADGNSNQPQHF	TGTGCCAGCAGCGCGGACGGGAATAGCAATCAGCCCCAGCATTTT	.	TRBV5-5	TRBJ1-5	.
CATSEYRGQPQHF	TGTGCCACCAGCGAGTACAGGGGACAGCCCCAGCATTTT	.	TRBV15	TRBJ1-5	TRBD1
CASRPPQETQYF	TGCGCCAGCAGGCCACCTCAAGAGACCCAGTACTTC	.	TRBV10-2	TRBJ2-5	.
CASSEAAAASSGNTIYF	TGTGCCAGCAGTGAAGCGGCGGCAGCAAGCTCTGGAAACACCATATATTTT	.	TRBV2	TRBJ1-3	.
CASSRTSGSTDTQYF	TGTGCCAGCAGTCGAACTAGCGGGAGCACAGATACGCAGTATTTT	few	TRBV6-4	TRBJ2-3	TRBD2
CASSFLGEQFF	TGTGCCAGCAGCTTTTTGGGTGAGCAGTTCTTC	.	TRBV5-4	TRBJ2-1	.
CASSLQPSYEQYF	TGTGCCAGCAGTTTGCAACCCTCCTACGAGCAGTACTTC	once	TRBV7-2	TRBJ2-7	.
CASRDPRGALETQYF	TGTGCCAGCAGGGACCCTCGGGGGGCCTTAGAGACCCAGTACTTC	.	TRBV2	TRBJ2-5	.
CASSGRGGEQFF	TGTGCCAGCAGCGGAAGGGGAGGTGAGCAGTTCTTC	.	TRBV7-8	TRBJ2-1	.
CASSQEWASYNTGELFF	TGCGCCAGCAGCCAAGAGTGGGCATCCTACAACACCGGGGAGCTGTTTTTT	.	TRBV4-1	TRBJ2-2	.
CASSKLAGAYNEQFF	TGTGCCAGTAGTAAACTAGCGGGCGCCTACAATGAGCAGTTCTTC	.	TRBV19	TRBJ2-1	TRBD2
CASNLLDPNTEAFF	TGCGCCAGCAATCTATTAGACCCGAACACTGAAGCTTTCTTT	.	TRBV5-1	TRBJ1-1	.
CASSSRYTDTQYF	TGTGCCAGCAGTTCCCGATACACAGATACGCAGTATTTT	few	TRBV28	TRBJ2-3	.
CASSLGVAQAFF	TGTGCCAGCAGCTTAGGGGTAGCCCAAGCTTTCTTT	.	TRBV7-9	TRBJ1-1	.
CATGPTGRPQHF	TGTGCCACCGGACCTACAGGTCGGCCCCAGCATTTT	few	TRBV27	TRBJ1-5	.
CASSPGTGGGDTQYF	TGCGCCAGCAGCCCCGGGACAGGGGGAGGAGATACGCAGTATTTT	.	TRBV4-1	TRBJ2-3	TRBD1
CASSPLSAQGYNEQFF	TGTGCCAGCAGCCCTTTAAGCGCTCAGGGTTACAATGAGCAGTTCTTC	.	TRBV13	TRBJ2-1	.
CASSWRSNYGYTF	TGTGCCAGCAGTTGGAGGAGTAACTATGGCTACACCTTC	.	TRBV27	TRBJ1-2	.
CASSPSGSYEQYF	TGTGCCAGCAGCCCATCGGGTTCCTACGAGCAGTACTTC	.	TRBV7-9	TRBJ2-7	.
CASSVGWGTGSTEAFF	TGTGCCAGCAGCGTAGGATGGGGCACAGGGAGCACTGAAGCTTTCTTT	.	TRBV9	TRBJ1-1	.
CASSQHGGALAKNIQYF	TGTGCCAGCAGTCAACACGGGGGGGCCTTAGCCAAAAACATTCAGTACTTC	.	TRBV27	TRBJ2-4	TRBD2
CASSPSGLRYTF	TGTGCCAGTAGTCCCAGCGGTTTGCGCTACACCTTC	.	TRBV19	TRBJ1-2	.
CASSEVLTSRTDTQYF	TGTGCCAGCAGTGAAGTCCTGACTAGCCGCACAGATACGCAGTATTTT	.	TRBV2	TRBJ2-3	TRBD2
CASGGVNTGELFF	TGTGCTAGTGGCGGGGTGAACACCGGGGAGCTGTTTTTT	.	TRBV12-5	TRBJ2-2	.
CASSLASGTSGGAVTGELFF	TGTGCCAGCAGCTTAGCGTCAGGGACTAGCGGGGGGGCCGTCACCGGGGAGCTGTTTTTT	.	TRBV7-6	TRBJ2-2	TRBD2
CASSERGWAGELFF	TGCGCCAGCAGTGAACGGGGTTGGGCCGGGGAGCTGTTTTTT	.	TRBV10-1	TRBJ2-2	.
CSGLGVTGELFF	TGCAGCGGGCTTGGGGTCACCGGGGAGCTGTTTTTT	once	TRBV29-1	TRBJ2-2	.
CASSPMGIAGGNEQFF	TGTGCCAGCAGTCCCATGGGAATAGCGGGGGGAAATGAGCAGTTCTTC	.	TRBV27	TRBJ2-1	TRBD2
CASRDRDYNEQFF	TGCGCCAGCAGAGACAGGGATTACAATGAGCAGTTCTTC	once	TRBV10-2	TRBJ2-1	TRBD1
CASSPFLVEQETQYF	TGTGCCAGCAGCCCCTTCTTGGTGGAACAAGAGACCCAGTACTTC	.	TRBV7-7	TRBJ2-5	.
CASSSWTGGGGELFF	TGTGCCAGCAGCTCGTGGACAGGGGGTGGCGGGGAGCTGTTTTTT	.	TRBV6-4	TRBJ2-2	TRBD1
CASGSGGANNEQYF	TGTGCCAGTGGTTCAGGAGGCGCGAACAACGAGCAGTACTTC	once	TRBV19	TRBJ2-7	.
CASTRTVANQPQHF	TGTGCCAGTACTAGGACTGTTGCAAATCAGCCCCAGCATTTT	.	TRBV19	TRBJ1-5	.
CASSQQETQYF	TGTGCCAGCAGCCAGCAAGAGACCCAGTACTTC	.	TRBV4-2	TRBJ2-5	.
CASSDQGEDTEAFF	TGTGCCAGCAGTGACCAGGGGGAGGACACTGAAGCTTTCTTT	few	TRBV28	TRBJ1-1	TRBD1
CASSSGTGAYEQYF	TGTGCCAGCAGCTCCGGGACAGGGGCCTACGAGCAGTACTTC	.	TRBV7-8	TRBJ2-7	TRBD1
CASSMVPLRGDQPQHF	TGTGCCAGTAGTATGGTTCCGTTGCGGGGCGATCAGCCCCAGCATTTT	.	TRBV19	TRBJ1-5	.
CASSLGTGAYEQYF	TGTGCCAGCAGCTTGGGGACAGGGGCCTACGAGCAGTACTTC	.	TRBV7-6	TRBJ2-7	TRBD1
CASSMSSGGYNEQFF	TGTGCCAGTAGTATGAGTAGCGGGGGCTATAATGAGCAGTTCTTC	.	TRBV19	TRBJ2-1	TRBD2
CASSLGGPSYEQYF	TGTGCCAGCAGTTTAGGGGGGCCCTCCTACGAGCAGTACTTC	.	TRBV7-3	TRBJ2-7	.
CASTSMGQNYNEQFF	TGTGCCAGTACTTCGATGGGGCAAAACTACAATGAGCAGTTCTTC	.	TRBV19	TRBJ2-1	.
CASVTYNLGNTIYF	TGTGCCAGCGTAACTTACAATTTGGGAAACACCATATATTTT	once	TRBV6-1	TRBJ1-3	.
CAISVDRGETQYF	TGTGCCATCAGTGTGGACAGGGGGGAGACCCAGTACTTC	once	TRBV10-3	TRBJ2-5	TRBD1
CASSPGQGDQPQHF	TGTGCCAGCAGTCCCGGACAGGGGGATCAGCCCCAGCATTTT	.	TRBV27	TRBJ1-5	TRBD1
CASSGRGPGNQPQHF	TGTGCCAGCTCCGGGAGGGGTCCGGGCAATCAGCCCCAGCATTTT	.	TRBV28	TRBJ1-5	.
CASSLTSGSNEKLFF	TGCGCCAGCAGCCTGACGTCAGGGTCTAATGAAAAACTGTTTTTT	.	TRBV4-3	TRBJ1-4	.
CASSLLQGSHEQYF	TGTGCCAGCAGCTTGTTACAGGGGTCCCACGAGCAGTACTTC	.	TRBV5-5	TRBJ2-7	TRBD1
CASSSPGGEAFF	TGTGCCAGCAGTTCGCCCGGGGGTGAAGCTTTCTTT	.	TRBV6-1	TRBJ1-1	.
CASSRGVDTGELFF	TGTGCCAGCAGTCGGGGGGTTGACACCGGGGAGCTGTTTTTT	many	TRBV6-4	TRBJ2-2	TRBD2
CAWSWDYSGNTIYF	TGTGCCTGGAGTTGGGACTACTCTGGAAACACCATATATTTT	.	TRBV30	TRBJ1-3	.
CAISETLDEANYGYTF	TGTGCCATCAGTGAGACCCTGGACGAAGCTAACTATGGCTACACCTTC	.	TRBV10-3	TRBJ1-2	.
CASSFKVGELFF	TGTGCCAGCAGCTTTAAGGTCGGGGAGCTGTTTTTT	.	TRBV5-4	TRBJ2-2	.
CASSLAGQPQHF	TGTGCCAGCAGCTTGGCCGGGCAGCCCCAGCATTTT	few	TRBV5-6	TRBJ1-5	.
CASSLSVFNEQYF	TGTGCCAGCAGTTTATCGGTATTCAACGAGCAGTACTTC	.	TRBV27	TRBJ2-7	.
CASSLGDGGASSGIQYF	TGTGCCAGCAGCTTGGGCGACGGGGGGGCGTCCTCGGGCATTCAGTACTTC	.	TRBV7-9	TRBJ2-4	TRBD2
CASTQPGTDQPQHF	TGTGCCAGCACCCAACCGGGCACGGATCAGCCCCAGCATTTT	.	TRBV11-3	TRBJ1-5	.
CASSINPYEQYF	TGTGCCAGTAGTATTAATCCCTACGAGCAGTACTTC	.	TRBV19	TRBJ2-7	.
CASSGGTGTTDTQYF	TGTGCCAGCAGCGGGGGGACAGGGACGACAGATACGCAGTATTTT	.	TRBV9	TRBJ2-3	TRBD1